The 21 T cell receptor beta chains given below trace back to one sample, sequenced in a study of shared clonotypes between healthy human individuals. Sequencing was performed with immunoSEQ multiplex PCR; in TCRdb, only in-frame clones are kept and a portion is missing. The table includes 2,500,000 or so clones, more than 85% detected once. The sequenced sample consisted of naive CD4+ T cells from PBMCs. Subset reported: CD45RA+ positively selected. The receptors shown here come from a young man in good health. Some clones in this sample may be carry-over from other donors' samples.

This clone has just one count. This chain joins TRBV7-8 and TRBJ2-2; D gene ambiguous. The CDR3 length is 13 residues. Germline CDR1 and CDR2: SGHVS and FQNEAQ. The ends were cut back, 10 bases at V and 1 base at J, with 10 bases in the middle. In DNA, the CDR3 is TGTGCCAATCGGCCCGGGAACACCGGGGAGCTGTTTTTT. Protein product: CANRPGNTGELFF.

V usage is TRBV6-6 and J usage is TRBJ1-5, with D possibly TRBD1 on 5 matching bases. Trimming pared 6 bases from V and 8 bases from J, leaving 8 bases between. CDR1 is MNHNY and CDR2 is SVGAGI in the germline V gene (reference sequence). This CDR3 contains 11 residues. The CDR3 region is CASRQGEPQHF. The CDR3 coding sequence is TGTGCCAGCAGACAAGGGGAGCCCCAGCATTTT.

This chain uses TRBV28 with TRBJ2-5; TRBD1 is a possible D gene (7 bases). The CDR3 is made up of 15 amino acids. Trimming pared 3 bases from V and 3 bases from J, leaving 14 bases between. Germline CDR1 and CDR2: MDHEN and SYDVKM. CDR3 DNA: TGTGCCAGCAGTTTCGCCAGGGGGGCAAAAGAGACCCAGTACTTC. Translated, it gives CASSFARGAKETQYF.

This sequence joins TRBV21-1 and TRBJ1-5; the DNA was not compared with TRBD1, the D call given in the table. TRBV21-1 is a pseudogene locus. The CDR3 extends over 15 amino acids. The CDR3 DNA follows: TGTGCCAGCAGAAAGGGGACAGTCCAGAATCAGCCCCAGCATTTT. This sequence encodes CASRKGTVQNQPQHF.

The CDR3 loop is CASSPGTSGRVDTQYF. CDR3 DNA sequence: TGTGCCAGCAGCCCAGGGACTAGCGGGAGGGTTGATACGCAGTATTTT. V and J are TRBV9 and TRBJ2-3; 16 nucleotides match TRBD2. With V trimmed by 4 bases and J by 6 bases, 5 bases remained unmatched. Looked up from germline, CDR1 is SGDLS and CDR2 is YYNGEE. This CDR3 has 16 amino acids.

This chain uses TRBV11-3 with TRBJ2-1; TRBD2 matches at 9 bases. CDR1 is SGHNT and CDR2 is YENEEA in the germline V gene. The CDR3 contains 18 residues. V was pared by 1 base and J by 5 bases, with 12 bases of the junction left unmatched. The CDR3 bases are TGTGCCAGCAGCTTAGTAGCGGGAGCACCCAGAGGCGACAATGAGCAGTTCTTC. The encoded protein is CASSLVAGAPRGDNEQFF.

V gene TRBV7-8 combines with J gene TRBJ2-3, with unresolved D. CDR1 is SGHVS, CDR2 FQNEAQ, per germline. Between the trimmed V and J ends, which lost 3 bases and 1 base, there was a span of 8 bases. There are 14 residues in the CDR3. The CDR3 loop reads CASSFYRGTDTQYF. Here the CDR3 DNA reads TGTGCCAGCAGCTTTTACCGGGGCACAGATACGCAGTATTTT.

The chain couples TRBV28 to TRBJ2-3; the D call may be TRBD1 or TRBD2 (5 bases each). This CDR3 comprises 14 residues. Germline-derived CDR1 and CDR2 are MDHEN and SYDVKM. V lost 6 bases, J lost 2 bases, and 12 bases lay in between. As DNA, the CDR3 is TGTGCCAGCAGGGGGACGCGAGTCACAGATACGCAGTATTTT. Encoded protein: CASRGTRVTDTQYF.

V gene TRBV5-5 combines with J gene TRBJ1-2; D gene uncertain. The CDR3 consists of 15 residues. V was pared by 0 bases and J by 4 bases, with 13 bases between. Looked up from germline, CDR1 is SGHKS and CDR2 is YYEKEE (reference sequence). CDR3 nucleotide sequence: TGTGCCAGCAGCTTGGGATTCTTTTCCGGCTATGGCTACACCTTC. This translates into CASSLGFFSGYGYTF.

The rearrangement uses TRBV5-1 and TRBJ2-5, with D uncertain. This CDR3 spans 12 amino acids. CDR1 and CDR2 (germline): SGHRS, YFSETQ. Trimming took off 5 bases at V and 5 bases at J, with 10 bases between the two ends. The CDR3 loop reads CASSAVGETQYF. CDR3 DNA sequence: TGCGCCAGCAGTGCGGTCGGGGAGACCCAGTACTTC.

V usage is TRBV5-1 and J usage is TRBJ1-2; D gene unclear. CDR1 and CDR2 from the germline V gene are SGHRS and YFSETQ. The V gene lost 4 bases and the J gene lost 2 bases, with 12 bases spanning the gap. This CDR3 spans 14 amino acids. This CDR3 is CASSLETVNYGYTF. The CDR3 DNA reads TGCGCCAGCAGCCTAGAGACTGTGAACTATGGCTACACCTTC.

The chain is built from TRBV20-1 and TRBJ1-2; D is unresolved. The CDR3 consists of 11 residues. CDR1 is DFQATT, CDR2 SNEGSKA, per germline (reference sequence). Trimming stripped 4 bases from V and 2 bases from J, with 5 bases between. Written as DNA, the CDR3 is TGCAGTGCTACTATCAACTATGGCTACACCTTC. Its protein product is CSATINYGYTF.

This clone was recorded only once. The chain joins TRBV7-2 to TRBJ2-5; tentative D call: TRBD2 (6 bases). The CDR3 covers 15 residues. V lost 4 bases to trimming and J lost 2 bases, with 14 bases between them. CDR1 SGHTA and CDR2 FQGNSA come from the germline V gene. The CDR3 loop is CASSWSAGGQETQYF. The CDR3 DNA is TGTGCCAGCAGCTGGTCCGCTGGGGGGCAAGAGACCCAGTACTTC.

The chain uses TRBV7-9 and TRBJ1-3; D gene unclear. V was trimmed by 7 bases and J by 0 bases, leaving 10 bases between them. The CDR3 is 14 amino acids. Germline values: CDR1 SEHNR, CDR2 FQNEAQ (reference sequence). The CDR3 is CASTPLGSGNTIYF. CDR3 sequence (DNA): TGTGCCAGCACCCCATTGGGCTCTGGAAACACCATATATTTT.

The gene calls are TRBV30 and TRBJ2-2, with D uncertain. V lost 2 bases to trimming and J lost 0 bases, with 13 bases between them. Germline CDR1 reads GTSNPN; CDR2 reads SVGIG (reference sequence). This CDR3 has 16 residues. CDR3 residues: CAWSNGVDPNTGELFF. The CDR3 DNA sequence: TGTGCCTGGAGTAACGGAGTCGACCCGAACACCGGGGAGCTGTTTTTT. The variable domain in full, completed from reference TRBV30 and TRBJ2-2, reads SQTIHQWPATLVQPVGSPLSLECTVEGTSNPNLYWYRQAAGRGLQLLFYSVGIGQISSEVPQNLSASRPQDRQFILSSKKLLLSDSGFYLCAWSNGVDPNTGELFFGEGSRLTVL.

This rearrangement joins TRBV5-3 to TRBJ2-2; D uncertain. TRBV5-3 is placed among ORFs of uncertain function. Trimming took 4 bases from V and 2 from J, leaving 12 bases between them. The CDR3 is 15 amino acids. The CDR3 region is CARSNRDPNTGELFF. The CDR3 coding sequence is TGTGCCAGAAGCAACCGAGACCCTAACACCGGGGAGCTGTTTTTT.

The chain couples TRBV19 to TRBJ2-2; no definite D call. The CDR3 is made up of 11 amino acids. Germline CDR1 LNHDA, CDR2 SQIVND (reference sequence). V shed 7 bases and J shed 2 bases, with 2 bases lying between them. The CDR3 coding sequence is TGTGCCAGTATTAACACCGGGGAGCTGTTTTTT. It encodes CASINTGELFF.

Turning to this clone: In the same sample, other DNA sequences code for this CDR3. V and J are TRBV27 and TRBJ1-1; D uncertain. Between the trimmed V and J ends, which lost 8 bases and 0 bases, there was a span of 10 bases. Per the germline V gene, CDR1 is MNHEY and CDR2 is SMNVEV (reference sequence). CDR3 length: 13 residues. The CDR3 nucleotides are TGTGCCAGCTCCTTCAGCATGAACACTGAAGCTTTCTTT. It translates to CASSFSMNTEAFF.

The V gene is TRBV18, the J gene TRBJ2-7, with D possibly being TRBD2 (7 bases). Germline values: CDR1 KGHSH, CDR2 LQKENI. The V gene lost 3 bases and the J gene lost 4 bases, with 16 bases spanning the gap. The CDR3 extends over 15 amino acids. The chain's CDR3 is CASSPPGGGTYEQYF. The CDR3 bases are TGTGCCAGCTCACCCCCGGGGGGCGGAACGTACGAGCAGTACTTC.

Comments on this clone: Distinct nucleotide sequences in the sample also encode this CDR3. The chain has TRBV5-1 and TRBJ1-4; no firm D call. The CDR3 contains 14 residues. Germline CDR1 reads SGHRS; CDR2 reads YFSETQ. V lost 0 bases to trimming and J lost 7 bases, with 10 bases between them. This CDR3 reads CASSLGTEGEKLFF. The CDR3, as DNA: TGCGCCAGCAGCTTGGGGACCGAAGGTGAAAAACTGTTTTTT.

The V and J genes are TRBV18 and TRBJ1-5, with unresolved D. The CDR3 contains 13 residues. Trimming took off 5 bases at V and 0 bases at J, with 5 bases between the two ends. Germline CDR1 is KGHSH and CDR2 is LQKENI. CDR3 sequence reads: CASSFSSNQPQHF. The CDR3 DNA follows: TGTGCCAGCTCATTCAGTAGCAATCAGCCCCAGCATTTT. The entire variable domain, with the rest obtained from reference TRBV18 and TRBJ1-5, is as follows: NAGVMQNPRHLVRRRGQEARLRCSPMKGHSHVYWYRQLPEEGLKFMVYLQKENIIDESGMPKERFSAEFPKEGPSILRIQQVVRGDSAAYFCASSFSSNQPQHFGDGTRLSIL.